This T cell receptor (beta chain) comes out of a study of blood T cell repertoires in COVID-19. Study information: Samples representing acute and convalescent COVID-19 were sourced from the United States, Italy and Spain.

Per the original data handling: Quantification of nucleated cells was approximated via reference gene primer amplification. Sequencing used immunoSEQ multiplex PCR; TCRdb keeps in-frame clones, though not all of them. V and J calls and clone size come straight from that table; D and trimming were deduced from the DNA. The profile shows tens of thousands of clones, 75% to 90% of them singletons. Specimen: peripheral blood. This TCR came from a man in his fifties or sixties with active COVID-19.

CDR3 amino acids: CASSQEGQLTLGVYGYTF. CDR3 nucleotides: TGCGCCAGCAGCCAAGAGGGACAGTTAACCCTAGGTGTCTATGGCTACACCTTC. V usage is TRBV4-3 and J usage is TRBJ1-2; TRBD1 matches at 7 bases. The CDR3 is made up of 18 amino acids. Germline lookup yields CDR1 LGHNA and CDR2 YSLEER. V lost 0 bases, J lost 4 bases, and 14 bases stayed unmatched.